These 25 T cell receptor beta chains came from one sample sequenced in a study of control samples from healthy donors and cancer patients. Sequencing used immunoSEQ multiplex PCR; TCRdb keeps in-frame clones, though not all of them. The sample contains roughly 120,000 clones, roughly 91% of which appear only once. The sequenced sample consisted of PBMCs. The receptors here all came from a man in his forties or fifties with head and neck cancer.

The chain is built from TRBV3-1 (or the pseudogene TRBV3-2) and TRBJ1-2, with D unresolved. The CDR3 is 12 amino acids. V lost 2 bases and J lost 3, with 4 bases in between. Germline V gene data show CDR1 as LGHDT and CDR2 as YNNKEL (reference sequence). DNA for the CDR3: TGTGCCAGCAGCCAACGCGACTATGGCTACACCTTC. Translation: CASSQRDYGYTF.

The rearrangement joins TRBV11-2 to TRBJ2-3, with D uncertain. CDR3 length: 14 residues. Trimming left V 5 bases short and J 6 bases short, with 15 bases between. Germline CDR1 SGHAT, CDR2 FQNNGV. The CDR3 region has the DNA TGTGCCAGCAGCACTCTGTATACTACTGATACGCAGTATTTT. Residues: CASSTLYTTDTQYF.

The chain uses TRBV2 and TRBJ2-7, with TRBD1 as a possible D gene (5 bases). V dropped 6 bases and J dropped 4 bases, with 10 bases sitting between them. CDR1 SNHLY and CDR2 FYNNEI come from the germline V gene. The length of the CDR3 is 12 residues. CDR3 DNA sequence: TGTGCCAGCAGCCAAGACAGATACGAGCAGTACTTC. Translated: CASSQDRYEQYF.

The V and J genes are TRBV5-1 and TRBJ2-7, with TRBD2 matching 13 bases. The CDR3 has 16 amino acids. V trimming: 0 bases; J trimming: 2 bases; junction bases outside the gene matches: 2. CDR1 SGHRS and CDR2 YFSETQ come from the germline V gene. In DNA form, the CDR3 reads TGCGCCAGCAGCTTGGGACTAGCGGGGGGAACCTACGAGCAGTACTTC. Residues: CASSLGLAGGTYEQYF. Full variable domain (outside the CDR3, taken from reference TRBV5-1 and TRBJ2-7): KAGVTQTPRYLIKTRGQQVTLSCSPISGHRSVSWYQQTPGQGLQFLFEYFSETQRNKGNFPGRFSGRQFSNSRSEMNVSTLELGDSALYLCASSLGLAGGTYEQYFGPGTRLTVT.

The rearrangement joins TRBV9 to TRBJ1-1, with 8 positions matching TRBD1. With 4 bases clipped from V and 6 bases from J, the junction kept 5 bases outside the gene matches. The CDR3 has 13 residues. Germline CDR1 reads SGDLS; CDR2 reads YYNGEE. The chain's CDR3 is CASSFGTGPEAFF. CDR3 nucleotides: TGTGCCAGCAGCTTCGGGACAGGCCCTGAAGCTTTCTTT. The complete variable domain, with remaining parts taken from reference TRBV9 and TRBJ1-1, reads DSGVTQTPKHLITATGQRVTLRCSPRSGDLSVYWYQQSLDQGLQFLIQYYNGEERAKGNILERFSAQQFPDLHSELNLSSLELGDSALYFCASSFGTGPEAFFGQGTRLTVV.

Written as DNA, the CDR3 is TGTGCCAGCAGCTTACGGCGGGGGGCCGTTCAGGATACGCAGTATTTT. Translation gives CASSLRRGAVQDTQYF. The rearrangement links TRBV7-2 to TRBJ2-3; 8 bases agree with TRBD2. Germline-derived CDR1 and CDR2 are SGHTA and FQGNSA. The J segment lost 6 bases and the V segment lost 2 bases, leaving 10 bases of the junction unmatched. This CDR3 is built from 16 residues.

The CDR3 region is CATSRTGGTEAFF. The DNA for the CDR3 is TGTGCCACCAGTAGGACAGGGGGCACTGAAGCTTTCTTT. V is TRBV24-1 and J is TRBJ1-1; 10 nucleotides match TRBD1. Germline CDR1 and CDR2: KGHDR and SFDVKD. CDR3 length: 13 amino acids. Germline trimming cut 6 bases from V and 4 bases from J; bases unmatched to any gene: 1.

In this sample, this clone turned up once. The chain joins TRBV4-2 to TRBJ2-2, with unresolved D. Per germline, CDR1 LGHNA and CDR2 YNFKEQ. Trimming pared 0 bases from V and 5 bases from J, leaving 7 bases between. The CDR3 contains 14 residues. The CDR3 region has the DNA TGTGCCAGCAGCCAAGATCAGTTTACCGGGGAGCTGTTTTTT. It codes for CASSQDQFTGELFF.

The V gene is TRBV5-4, the J gene TRBJ2-1; D gene unclear. In germline, CDR1 is SGHNT, CDR2 YYREEE (reference sequence). The V end was cut by 1 base, the J end by 8 bases, with 16 bases between. The CDR3 is made up of 15 amino acids. The DNA of the CDR3 is TGTGCCAGCAGCTTGAGCCCGCAGGTGGTTGATGAGCAGTTCTTC. Protein product: CASSLSPQVVDEQFF.

Only one count was recorded for this clone. Here the CDR3 DNA reads TGTGCCAGCCTCGAGGGGCAATACAATGAGCAGTTCTTC. It encodes CASLEGQYNEQFF. The V and J genes are TRBV6-5 and TRBJ2-1; D is tentatively TRBD1 or TRBD2 (5 bases each). CDR3 length: 13 residues. V was trimmed by 8 bases and J by 4 bases, leaving 12 bases between them. CDR1 is MNHEY, CDR2 SVGAGI, per germline.

As DNA, the CDR3 is TGTGCCAGCAGCTTAGATCAGAGGGAGACCCAGTACTTC. Translation gives CASSLDQRETQYF. The rearrangement joins TRBV7-2 to TRBJ2-5; D unclear. Germline V gene data show CDR1 as SGHTA and CDR2 as FQGNSA. The CDR3 consists of 13 residues. V was pared by 1 base and J by 5 bases, with 8 bases between.

This clone was counted once. The chain couples TRBV6-2 or TRBV6-3 to TRBJ2-1; D unresolved. Per the germline V gene, CDR1 is MNHEY and CDR2 is SVGEGT. V dropped 0 bases and J dropped 2 bases, with 20 bases sitting between them. The CDR3 sequence is 19 residues long. The CDR3 bases are TGTGCCAGCAGTTACTCGACGGTGGGTCCCCCGGCGGCCTACAATGAGCAGTTCTTC. Amino acids: CASSYSTVGPPAAYNEQFF.

V and J are TRBV6-5 and TRBJ2-4; no clear D gene. In germline, CDR1 is MNHEY, CDR2 SVGAGI. The germline V and J ends were trimmed by 7 bases and 2 bases, with 12 bases remaining between them. There are 14 residues in the CDR3. CDR3 sequence reads: CASTPSRTKNIQYF. The DNA for the CDR3 is TGTGCCAGCACCCCTAGTAGAACCAAAAACATTCAGTACTTC.

This clone was seen once. The V and J genes are TRBV6-5 and TRBJ1-1; 7 positions agree with TRBD1. Unmatched junction bases numbered 9, after V lost 0 bases and J lost 8 bases. Germline CDR1 and CDR2: MNHEY and SVGAGI. This CDR3 is 15 amino acids long. The CDR3 region has the DNA TGTGCCAGCAGTTACTCCGGGACAGCCTCGAGAGAAGCTTTCTTT. This gives the protein CASSYSGTASREAFF.

The V gene is TRBV6-6, the J gene TRBJ1-5, with D possibly matching TRBD1 (5 bases). Germline CDR1 MNHNY, CDR2 SVGAGI (reference sequence). V gave up 4 bases and J gave up 1 base, with 11 bases separating them. The CDR3 spans 15 residues. The CDR3: CASSWGEYSNQPQHF. The CDR3 nucleotides read TGTGCCAGCAGTTGGGGGGAATACAGCAATCAGCCCCAGCATTTT.

The chain combines TRBV5-6 with TRBJ2-7; the D gene is possibly TRBD1 (6 bases). Trimming took 2 bases from V and 7 from J, leaving 10 bases between them. The length of the CDR3 is 12 residues. Germline CDR1 reads SGHDT; CDR2 reads YYEEEE. The CDR3 DNA reads TGTGCCAGCAGCTTCGGACAGTTAGAGCAGTACTTC. It is translated as CASSFGQLEQYF.

This clone occurred once. The chain joins TRBV5-1 to TRBJ1-1; TRBD1 is a possible D gene (5 bases). Trimming took off 0 bases at V and 3 bases at J, with 12 bases between the two ends. The length of the CDR3 is 15 residues. Germline V gene sequence: CDR1 SGHRS, CDR2 YFSETQ. As DNA, the CDR3 is TGCGCCAGCAGCTTGGCGGGGGTCTGGGACACTGAAGCTTTCTTT. Protein sequence: CASSLAGVWDTEAFF.

The chain couples TRBV9 to TRBJ1-2; 7 bases fit TRBD1. The V segment lost 3 bases and the J segment 7 bases; nucleotides outside the gene matches: 12. The CDR3 loop spans 15 amino acids. Germline CDR1 reads SGDLS; CDR2 reads YYNGEE. The CDR3 sequence: CASSGLRGGRFGYTF. The CDR3 bases are TGTGCCAGCAGCGGCCTTAGAGGGGGCAGGTTTGGCTACACCTTC.

CDR3 DNA: TGTGCCAGCAGCTCCGACAGGGGCTCCTACAATGAGCAGTTCTTC. This translates into CASSSDRGSYNEQFF. The V call is TRBV7-3, the J call TRBJ2-1; 8 bases agree with TRBD1. This CDR3 is 15 amino acids long. Germline V gene lookup returns CDR1 SGHTA and CDR2 FQGTGA. Losses at the gene ends were 4 bases for V and 0 bases for J; bases not matched to a gene: 2.

V is TRBV19 and J is TRBJ2-2; possibly TRBD1 for D (6 bases). Per germline, CDR1 LNHDA and CDR2 SQIVND (reference sequence). The length of the CDR3 is 16 residues. V was pared by 10 bases and J by 5 bases, with 23 bases between. Written as DNA, the CDR3 is TGTGCCACGGCCGGGACACATACCCTGGGGACCGGGGAGCTGTTTTTT. It translates to CATAGTHTLGTGELFF.

The chain is built from TRBV30 and TRBJ2-4; 7 nucleotides align to TRBD2. V shed 0 bases and J 1 base; nucleotides not matched to a gene: 9. Germline assignment: CDR1 GTSNPN and CDR2 SVGIG (reference sequence). The CDR3 runs 17 residues. The CDR3 coding sequence is TGTGCCTGGAGTGTAAGGGGAGGGGAGCGGGCCAAAAACATTCAGTACTTC. Amino acid sequence: CAWSVRGGERAKNIQYF.

About this clone: Other DNA sequences in the sample encode the same CDR3. V gene TRBV5-1 combines with J gene TRBJ2-7; TRBD1 aligns across 8 bases. Germline lookup yields CDR1 SGHRS and CDR2 YFSETQ. V lost 4 bases and J lost 0; bases outside the gene matches: 6. The CDR3 length is 15 residues. This CDR3 reads CASSLGQGSSYEQYF. CDR3 nucleotides: TGCGCCAGCAGCCTCGGACAGGGAAGCTCCTACGAGCAGTACTTC.

The chain carries TRBV7-9 and TRBJ2-7; D remains unclear. The CDR3 is 12 residues long. Germline V gives CDR1 SEHNR, CDR2 FQNEAQ (reference sequence). Deletions cut 4 bases from V and 4 bases from J, with 8 bases between. The CDR3: CASSSLHYEQYF. The DNA of the CDR3 is TGTGCCAGCAGCTCTCTCCATTACGAGCAGTACTTC.

V usage is TRBV5-1 and J usage is TRBJ1-1, with 10 bases that match TRBD1. V trimming: 2 bases; J trimming: 5 bases; junction bases outside the gene matches: 12. This CDR3 spans 17 amino acids. Germline V gene data show CDR1 as SGHRS and CDR2 as YFSETQ. The CDR3 reads CASSFGTGVLRRTEAFF. The CDR3 nucleotides read TGCGCCAGCAGCTTTGGGACAGGGGTCCTCAGGAGGACTGAAGCTTTCTTT.

This clone was recorded only once. The chain employs TRBV18 and TRBJ2-7; D possibly uses TRBD1 or TRBD2 (6 bases each). CDR1 and CDR2 (germline): KGHSH, LQKENI. With 3 bases removed from V and 0 bases from J, the gap between germline ends came to 15 bases. The CDR3 runs 16 residues. CDR3 residues: CASSPAGGGGSYEQYF. The CDR3 DNA reads TGTGCCAGCTCACCCGCCGGAGGAGGGGGCTCCTACGAGCAGTACTTC.